This T cell receptor beta chain was obtained from a study of T cells in Graves' hyperthyroidism and ophthalmopathy. On the study more broadly: At the time of initial diagnosis and before any treatment, peripheral blood was collected. Study-level results: Among clonotypes expanded in thyroid above 0.001, most were also found in blood.

Amplified TCR beta CDR3 regions came from RNA transcripts. The study used the HTBI primer set for a first-round RT-PCR of the TCR CDR3. Via MiXCR, TCRdb re-called the multiplex PCR reads, giving one row per CDR3 protein. The sample has some 550,000 distinct CDR3 sequences, around 21% seen once. Germline V lookup: CDR1 PRHDT, CDR2 FYEKMQ (reference sequence). Trimming shortened V by 3 bases and J by 3 bases, and 9 bases separated the two germline ends. This CDR3 is built from 14 residues. This clonotype was counted many times. The antigen remains unidentified. This TCR was sampled from a man younger than 35 with Graves' hyperthyroidism. This chain connects TRBV13 to TRBJ1-5, with D unresolved. Sequencing was done on a sample of blood. The CDR3 loop reads CASSFEVFNQPQHF. In nucleotides, the CDR3 is TGTGCCAGCAGCTTCGAGGTCTTCAATCAGCCCCAGCATTTT.